This is a list of T cell receptor beta chains from one sample in a study of cytotoxic CD8 clonotypes in ibrutinib-treated CLL. Profiling relied on immunoSEQ multiplex PCR, and the TCRdb table lists in-frame clones only, not all of them. Among some 350,000 clones listed, roughly two thirds were seen once. The sample in question was PBMCs, obtained after 36 months of ibrutinib treatment. The receptors were sampled from a human donor with chronic lymphocytic leukemia. The CDR3 runs from the conserved cysteine through the conserved F or W. D genes are given only for firm matches. The listing skips clone size in some rows; elsewhere it reads once, few, many or a size class.

size | D | J | V | CDR3 | DNA
NA | NA | TRBJ1-1 | TRBV10-3 | CAISEFGTGERGAFF | TGTGCCATCAGTGAGTTTGGTACAGGAGAAAGAGGAGCTTTCTTT
NA | NA | TRBJ2-1 | TRBV7-9 | CASTTAYNEQFF | TGTGCCTCGACTACCGCCTACAATGAGCAGTTCTTC
NA | NA | TRBJ1-2 | TRBV10-1 | CASSPGLEYGYTF | TGCGCCAGCAGTCCGGGACTCGAATACGGCTACACCTTC
NA | TRBD2 | TRBJ2-3 | TRBV5-1 | CASSLEQAGGLKDTQYF | TGCGCCAGCAGCTTGGAGCAAGCGGGGGGGCTTAAAGATACGCAGTATTTT
NA | TRBD1 | TRBJ1-5 | TRBV6-5 | CASSPDREGDQPQHF | TGTGCCAGCAGCCCCGACAGGGAGGGCGATCAGCCCCAGCATTTT
NA | TRBD1 | TRBJ2-7 | TRBV27 | CASSPTGQGRRQYF | TGTGCCAGCAGTCCTACGGGACAGGGTCGACGGCAGTACTTC
few | TRBD1 | TRBJ2-5 | TRBV7-3 | CASSHTTGAFGTQYF | TGTGCCAGCAGCCATACGACAGGGGCTTTTGGGACCCAGTACTTC
NA | NA | TRBJ2-5 | TRBV6-6 | CASKIEVGETQYF | TGTGCCAGCAAAATAGAGGTCGGCGAGACCCAGTACTTC
NA | TRBD2 | TRBJ2-7 | TRBV11-3 | CASSLGGKSYEQYF | TGTGCCAGCAGCCTCGGGGGGAAAAGCTACGAGCAGTACTTC
NA | NA | TRBJ2-7 | TRBV5-3 | CARSLVDHYEQYF | TGTGCCAGAAGCTTGGTGGACCACTACGAGCAGTACTTC
NA | NA | TRBJ2-3 | TRBV27 | CASSPYLFTDTQYF | TGTGCCAGCAGTCCTTACCTATTCACAGATACGCAGTATTTT
NA | NA | TRBJ2-3 | TRBV20-1 | CSAVRDIVVYF | TGCAGTGCAGTCCGGGACATAGTGGTTTATTTT
few | NA | TRBJ2-2 | TRBV10-2 | CASSEITGELFF | TGCGCCAGCAGTGAGATCACGGGGGAGCTGTTTTTT
NA | NA | TRBJ2-7 | TRBV29-1 | CSVETGRTYEQYF | TGCAGCGTTGAAACAGGCCGTACCTACGAGCAGTACTTC
NA | NA | TRBJ1-2 | TRBV2 | CASSEIGGAGPNYGYTF | TGTGCCAGCAGTGAAATTGGGGGGGCCGGACCTAACTATGGCTACACCTTC
NA | TRBD2 | TRBJ2-1 | TRBV11-1 | CASSRSSGILRGEQFF | TGTGCCAGCAGCCGTTCTAGCGGCATCCTTCGCGGTGAGCAGTTCTTC
NA | NA | TRBJ1-1 | TRBV6-1 | CASSEWTVPNTEAFF | TGTGCCAGCAGTGAGTGGACAGTCCCGAACACTGAAGCTTTCTTT
NA | NA | TRBJ2-5 | TRBV9 | CASSGGALQETQYF | TGTGCCAGCAGCGGCGGGGCTCTCCAAGAGACCCAGTACTTC
NA | TRBD2 | TRBJ2-1 | TRBV9 | CASSGPPWTSGQSSYNEQFF | TGTGCCAGCAGCGGACCCCCGTGGACTAGCGGGCAGAGCTCCTACAATGAGCAGTTCTTC
NA | NA | TRBJ2-7 | TRBV4-3 | CASSQVPRATYEQYF | TGCGCCAGCAGTCAAGTTCCCCGGGCTACCTACGAGCAGTACTTC
NA | NA | TRBJ1-1 | TRBV9 | CASSVATQTEAFF | TGTGCCAGCAGCGTAGCAACACAAACTGAAGCTTTCTTT
NA | NA | TRBJ2-3 | TRBV29-1 | CSAAVGSTDTQYF | TGCAGCGCTGCTGTCGGATCCACAGATACGCAGTATTTT
NA | NA | TRBJ2-7 | TRBV7-8 | CASSLVGGGLSYEQYF | TGTGCCAGCAGCTTAGTGGGGGGTGGGCTCTCCTACGAGCAGTACTTC
NA | NA | TRBJ1-2 | TRBV6-1 | CASTPVSGPGYTF | TGTGCCAGCACTCCGGTTTCAGGGCCTGGCTACACCTTC
NA | NA | TRBJ2-1 | TRBV14 | CASSLIEDYNEQFF | TGTGCCAGCAGCCTGATCGAGGACTACAATGAGCAGTTCTTC
NA | TRBD1 | TRBJ2-5 | TRBV18 | CASSPPGQGRLYYPQETQYF | TGTGCCAGCTCACCACCCGGACAGGGCCGGCTGTATTACCCCCAAGAGACCCAGTACTTC
NA | NA | TRBJ2-2 | TRBV10-1 | CASNDNPGELFF | TGCGCCAGCAACGACAACCCCGGGGAGCTGTTTTTT
NA | NA | TRBJ2-1 | TRBV11-2 | CASSLGTNRVEQFF | TGTGCCAGCAGCCTCGGGACTAACAGGGTTGAGCAGTTCTTC